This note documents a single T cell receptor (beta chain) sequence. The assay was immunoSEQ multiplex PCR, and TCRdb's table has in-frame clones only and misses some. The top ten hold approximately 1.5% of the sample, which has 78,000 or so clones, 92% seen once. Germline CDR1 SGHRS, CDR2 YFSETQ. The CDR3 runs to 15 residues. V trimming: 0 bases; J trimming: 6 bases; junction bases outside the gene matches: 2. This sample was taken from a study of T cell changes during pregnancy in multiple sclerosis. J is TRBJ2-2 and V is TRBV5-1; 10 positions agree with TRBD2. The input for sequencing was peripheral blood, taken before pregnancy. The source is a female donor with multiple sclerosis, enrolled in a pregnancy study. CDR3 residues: CASSLESGGAGELFF. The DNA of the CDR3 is TGCGCCAGCAGCTTGGAGAGCGGGGGGGCCGGGGAGCTGTTTTTT.